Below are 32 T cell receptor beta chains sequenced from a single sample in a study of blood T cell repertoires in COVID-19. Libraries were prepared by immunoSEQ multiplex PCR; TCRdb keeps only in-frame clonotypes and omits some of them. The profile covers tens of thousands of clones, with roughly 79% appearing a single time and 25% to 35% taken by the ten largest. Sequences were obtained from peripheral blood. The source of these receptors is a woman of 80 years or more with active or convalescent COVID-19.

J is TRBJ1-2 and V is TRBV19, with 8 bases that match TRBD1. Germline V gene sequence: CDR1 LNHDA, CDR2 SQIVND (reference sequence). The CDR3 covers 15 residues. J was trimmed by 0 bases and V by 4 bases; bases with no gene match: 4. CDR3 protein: CASSKGQGSNYGYTF. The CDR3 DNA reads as TGTGCCAGTAGTAAAGGACAGGGATCTAACTATGGCTACACCTTC.

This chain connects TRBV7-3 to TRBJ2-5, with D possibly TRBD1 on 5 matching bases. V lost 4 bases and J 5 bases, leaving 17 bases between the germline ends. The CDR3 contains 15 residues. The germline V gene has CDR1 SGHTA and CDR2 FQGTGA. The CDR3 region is CASSSNLGPGETQYF. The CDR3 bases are TGTGCCAGCAGCTCGAATCTAGGGCCAGGGGAGACCCAGTACTTC. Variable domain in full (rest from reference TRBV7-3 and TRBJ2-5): GAGVSQTPSNKVTEKGKYVELRCDPISGHTALYWYRQSLGQGPEFLIYFQGTGAADDSGLPNDRFFAVRPEGSVSTLKIQRTERGDSAVYLCASSSNLGPGETQYFGPGTRLLVL.

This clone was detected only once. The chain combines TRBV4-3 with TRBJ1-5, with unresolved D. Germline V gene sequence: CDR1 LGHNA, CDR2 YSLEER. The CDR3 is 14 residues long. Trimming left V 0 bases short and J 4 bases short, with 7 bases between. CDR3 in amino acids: CASSQETGNQPQHF. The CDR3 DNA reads TGCGCCAGCAGCCAAGAGACGGGTAATCAGCCCCAGCATTTT.

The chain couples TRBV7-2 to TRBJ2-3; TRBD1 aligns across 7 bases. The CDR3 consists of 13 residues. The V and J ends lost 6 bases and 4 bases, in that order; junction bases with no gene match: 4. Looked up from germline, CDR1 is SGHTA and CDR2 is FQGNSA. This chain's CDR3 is CASSFTGADTQYF. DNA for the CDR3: TGTGCCAGCAGTTTCACAGGGGCAGATACGCAGTATTTT.

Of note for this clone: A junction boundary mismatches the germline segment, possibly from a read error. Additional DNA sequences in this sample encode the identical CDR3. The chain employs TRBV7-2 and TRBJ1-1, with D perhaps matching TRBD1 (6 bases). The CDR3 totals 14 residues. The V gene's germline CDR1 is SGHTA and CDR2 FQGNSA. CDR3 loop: CASSFPPGVAEAFF. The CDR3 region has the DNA TGTGCCAGCAGCTTTCCTCCAGGGGTCGCTGAAGCCTTCTTT. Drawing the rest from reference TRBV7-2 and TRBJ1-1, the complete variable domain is GAGVSQSPSNKVTEKGKDVELRCDPISGHTALYWYRQSLGQGLEFLIYFQGNSAPDKSGLPSDRFSAERTGGSVSTLTIQRTQQEDSAVYLCASSFPPGVAEAFFGQGTRLTVV.

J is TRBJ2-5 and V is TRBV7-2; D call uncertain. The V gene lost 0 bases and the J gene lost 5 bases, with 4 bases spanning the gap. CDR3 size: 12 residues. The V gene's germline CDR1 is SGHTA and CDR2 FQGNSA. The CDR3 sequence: CASSLAQETQYF. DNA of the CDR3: TGTGCCAGCAGCTTAGCCCAGGAGACCCAGTACTTC.

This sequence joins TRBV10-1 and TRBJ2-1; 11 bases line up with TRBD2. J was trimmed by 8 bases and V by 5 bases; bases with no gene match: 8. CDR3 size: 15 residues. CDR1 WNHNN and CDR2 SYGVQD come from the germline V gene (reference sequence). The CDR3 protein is CASSLTSGGGHEQFF. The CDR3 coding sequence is TGCGCCAGCAGTCTCACTAGCGGGGGTGGCCATGAGCAGTTCTTC.

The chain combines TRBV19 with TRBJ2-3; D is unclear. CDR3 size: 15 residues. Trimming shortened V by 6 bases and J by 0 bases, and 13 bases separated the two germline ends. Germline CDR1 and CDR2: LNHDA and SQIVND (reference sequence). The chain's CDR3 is CASSPTIPSTDTQYF. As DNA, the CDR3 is TGTGCCAGTAGCCCTACTATTCCCAGCACAGATACGCAGTATTTT. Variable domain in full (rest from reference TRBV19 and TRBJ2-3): DGGITQSPKYLFRKEGQNVTLSCEQNLNHDAMYWYRQDPGQGLRLIYYSQIVNDFQKGDIAEGYSVSREKKESFPLTVTSAQKNPTAFYLCASSPTIPSTDTQYFGPGTRLTVL.

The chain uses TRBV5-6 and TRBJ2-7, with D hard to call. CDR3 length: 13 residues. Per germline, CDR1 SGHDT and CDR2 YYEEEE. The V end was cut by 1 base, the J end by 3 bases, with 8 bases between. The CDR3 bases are TGTGCCAGCAGCTTGAGTGAGATCTACGAGCAGTACTTC. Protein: CASSLSEIYEQYF. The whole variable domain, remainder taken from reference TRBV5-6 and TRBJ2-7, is DAGVTQSPTHLIKTRGQQVTLRCSPKSGHDTVSWYQQALGQGPQFIFQYYEEEERQRGNFPDRFSGHQFPNYSSELNVNALLLGDSALYLCASSLSEIYEQYFGPGTRLTVT.

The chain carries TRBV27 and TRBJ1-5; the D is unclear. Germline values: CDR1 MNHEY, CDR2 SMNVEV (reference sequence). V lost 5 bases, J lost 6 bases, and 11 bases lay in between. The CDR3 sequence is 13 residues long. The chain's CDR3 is CASSTMESQPQHF. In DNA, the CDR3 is TGTGCCAGCAGTACTATGGAAAGTCAGCCCCAGCATTTT.

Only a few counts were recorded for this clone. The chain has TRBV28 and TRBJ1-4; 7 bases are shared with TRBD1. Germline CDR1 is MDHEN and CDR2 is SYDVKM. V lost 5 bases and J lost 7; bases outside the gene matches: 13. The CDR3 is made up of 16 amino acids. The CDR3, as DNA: TGTGCCAGCAGTCCGTCCGGGACAGAGCTATCTGAAAAACTGTTTTTT. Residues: CASSPSGTELSEKLFF.

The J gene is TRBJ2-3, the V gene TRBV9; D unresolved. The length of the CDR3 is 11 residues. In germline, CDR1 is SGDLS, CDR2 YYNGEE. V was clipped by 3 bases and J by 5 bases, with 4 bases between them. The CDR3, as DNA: TGTGCCAGCAGCGCGGGAGATACGCAGTATTTT. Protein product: CASSAGDTQYF.

CDR3 sequence: CASSPGVNEAFF. DNA for the CDR3: TGTGCCAGCAGTCCCGGGGTTAACGAAGCTTTCTTT. V gene TRBV25-1 combines with J gene TRBJ1-1; D is unresolved. The CDR3 length is 12 residues. Trimming removed 5 bases at V and 8 bases at J, with 12 bases between. Looked up from germline, CDR1 is MGHDK and CDR2 is SYGVNS. Variable domain in full (rest from reference TRBV25-1 and TRBJ1-1): EADIYQTPRYLVIGTGKKITLECSQTMGHDKMYWYQQDPGMELHLIHYSYGVNSTEKGDLSSESTVSRIRTEHFPLTLESARPSHTSQYLCASSPGVNEAFFGQGTRLTVV.

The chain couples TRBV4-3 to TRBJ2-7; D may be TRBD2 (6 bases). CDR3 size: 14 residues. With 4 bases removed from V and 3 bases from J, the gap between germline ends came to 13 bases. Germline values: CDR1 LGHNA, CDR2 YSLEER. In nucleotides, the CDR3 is TGCGCCAGCAGCCCTTCGGCGGGGTTCTACGAGCAGTACTTC. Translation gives CASSPSAGFYEQYF.

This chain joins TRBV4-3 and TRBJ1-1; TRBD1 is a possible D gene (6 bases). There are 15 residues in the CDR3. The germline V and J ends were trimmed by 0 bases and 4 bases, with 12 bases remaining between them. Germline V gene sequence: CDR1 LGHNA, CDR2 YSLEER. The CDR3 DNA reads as TGCGCCAGCAGCCAAGATACGACAGGCCGCACTGAAGCTTTCTTT. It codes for CASSQDTTGRTEAFF.

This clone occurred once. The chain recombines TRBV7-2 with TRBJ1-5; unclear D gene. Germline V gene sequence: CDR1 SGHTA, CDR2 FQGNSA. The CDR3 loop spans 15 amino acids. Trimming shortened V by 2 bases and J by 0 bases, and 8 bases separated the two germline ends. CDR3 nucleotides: TGTGCCAGCAGCTTACAGGCCATTAGCAATCAGCCCCAGCATTTT. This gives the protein CASSLQAISNQPQHF.

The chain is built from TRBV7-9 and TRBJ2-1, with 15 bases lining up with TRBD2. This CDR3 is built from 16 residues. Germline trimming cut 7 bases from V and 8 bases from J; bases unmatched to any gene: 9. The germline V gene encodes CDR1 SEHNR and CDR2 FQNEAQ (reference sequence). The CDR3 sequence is CASKPGLAGGPHEQFF. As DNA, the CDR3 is TGTGCCAGCAAGCCTGGACTAGCGGGGGGGCCTCATGAGCAGTTCTTC.

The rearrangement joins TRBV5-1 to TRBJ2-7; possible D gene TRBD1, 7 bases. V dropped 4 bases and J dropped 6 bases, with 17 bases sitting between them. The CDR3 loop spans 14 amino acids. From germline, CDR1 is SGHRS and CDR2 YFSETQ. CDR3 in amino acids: CASSEAQGGSEQYF. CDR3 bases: TGCGCCAGCAGCGAGGCGCAGGGGGGTTCCGAGCAGTACTTC.

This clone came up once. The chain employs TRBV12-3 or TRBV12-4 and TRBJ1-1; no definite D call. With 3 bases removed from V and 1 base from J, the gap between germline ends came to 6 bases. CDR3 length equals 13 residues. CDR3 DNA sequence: TGTGCCAGCAGTTTGACTGCGAACACTGAAGCTTTCTTT. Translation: CASSLTANTEAFF.

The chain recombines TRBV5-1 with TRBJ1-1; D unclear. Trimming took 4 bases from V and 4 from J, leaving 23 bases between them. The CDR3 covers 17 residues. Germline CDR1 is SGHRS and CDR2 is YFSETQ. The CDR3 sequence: CASSPRPIREVGTEAFF. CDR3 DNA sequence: TGCGCCAGCAGCCCACGTCCCATCCGGGAGGTGGGCACTGAAGCTTTCTTT.

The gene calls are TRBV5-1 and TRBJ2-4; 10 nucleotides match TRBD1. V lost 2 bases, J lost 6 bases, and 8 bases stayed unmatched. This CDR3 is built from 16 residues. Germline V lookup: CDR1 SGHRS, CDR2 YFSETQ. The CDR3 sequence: CASSLEGTGAGNIQYF. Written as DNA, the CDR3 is TGCGCCAGCAGCTTAGAGGGGACAGGGGCGGGAAACATTCAGTACTTC.

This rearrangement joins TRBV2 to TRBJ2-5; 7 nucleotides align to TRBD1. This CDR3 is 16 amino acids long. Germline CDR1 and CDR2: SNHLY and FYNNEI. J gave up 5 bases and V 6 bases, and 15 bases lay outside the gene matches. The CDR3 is CASSRRPTGAGETQYF. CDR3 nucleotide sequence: TGTGCCAGCAGCCGAAGGCCCACAGGGGCAGGGGAGACCCAGTACTTC. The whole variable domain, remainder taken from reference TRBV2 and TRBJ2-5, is EPEVTQTPSHQVTQMGQEVILRCVPISNHLYFYWYRQILGQKVEFLVSFYNNEISEKSEIFDDQFSVERPDGSNFTLKIRSTKLEDSAMYFCASSRRPTGAGETQYFGPGTRLLVL.

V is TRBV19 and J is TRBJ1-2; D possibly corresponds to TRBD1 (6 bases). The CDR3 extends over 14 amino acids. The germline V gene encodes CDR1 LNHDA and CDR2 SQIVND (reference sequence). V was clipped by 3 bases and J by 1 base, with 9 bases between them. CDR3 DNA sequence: TGTGCCAGTAGTATGACGGACAGTAACTATGGCTACACCTTC. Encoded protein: CASSMTDSNYGYTF.

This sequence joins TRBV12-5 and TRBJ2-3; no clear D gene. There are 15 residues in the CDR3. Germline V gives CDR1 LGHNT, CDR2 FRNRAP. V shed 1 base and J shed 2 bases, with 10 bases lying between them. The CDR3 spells CASGLGLVYTDTQYF. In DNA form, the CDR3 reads TGTGCTAGTGGTTTGGGGCTAGTGTACACAGATACGCAGTATTTT.

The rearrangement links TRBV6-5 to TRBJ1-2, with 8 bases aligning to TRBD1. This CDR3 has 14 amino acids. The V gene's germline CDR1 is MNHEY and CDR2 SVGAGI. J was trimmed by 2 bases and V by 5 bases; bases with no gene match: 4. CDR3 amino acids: CASSRRDRNYGYTF. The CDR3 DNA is TGTGCCAGCAGTCGGCGGGACAGGAACTATGGCTACACCTTC.

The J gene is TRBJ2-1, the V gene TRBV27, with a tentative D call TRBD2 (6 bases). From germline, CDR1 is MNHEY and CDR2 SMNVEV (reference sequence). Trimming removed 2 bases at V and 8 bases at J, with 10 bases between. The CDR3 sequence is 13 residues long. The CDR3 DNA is TGTGCCAGCAGTTTAAGGAGGGCGCATGAGCAGTTCTTC. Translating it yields CASSLRRAHEQFF.

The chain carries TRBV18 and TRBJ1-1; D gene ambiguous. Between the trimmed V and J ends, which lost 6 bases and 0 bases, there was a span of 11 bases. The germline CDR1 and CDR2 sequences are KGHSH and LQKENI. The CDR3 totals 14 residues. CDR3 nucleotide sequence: TGTGCCAGCTCCCTAACGAGAATGAACACTGAAGCTTTCTTT. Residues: CASSLTRMNTEAFF.

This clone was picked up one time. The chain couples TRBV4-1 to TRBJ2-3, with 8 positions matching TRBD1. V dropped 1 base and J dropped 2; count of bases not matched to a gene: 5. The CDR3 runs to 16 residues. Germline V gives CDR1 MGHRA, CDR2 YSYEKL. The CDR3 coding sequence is TGCGCCAGCAGCCAAGCTCAGGGGGCAAACACAGATACGCAGTATTTT. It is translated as CASSQAQGANTDTQYF.

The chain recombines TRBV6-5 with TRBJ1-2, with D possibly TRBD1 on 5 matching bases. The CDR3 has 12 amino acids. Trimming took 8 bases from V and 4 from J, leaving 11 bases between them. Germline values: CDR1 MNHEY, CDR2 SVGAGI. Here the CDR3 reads CASSLGGYGYTF. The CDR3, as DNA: TGTGCCAGCTCCCTCGGGGGCTATGGCTACACCTTC.

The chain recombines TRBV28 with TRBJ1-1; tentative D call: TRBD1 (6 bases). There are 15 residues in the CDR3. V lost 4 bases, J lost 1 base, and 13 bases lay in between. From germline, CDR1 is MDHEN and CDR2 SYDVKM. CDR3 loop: CASSSPGTTNTEAFF. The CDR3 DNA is TGTGCCAGCAGTTCGCCCGGGACAACGAACACTGAAGCTTTCTTT.

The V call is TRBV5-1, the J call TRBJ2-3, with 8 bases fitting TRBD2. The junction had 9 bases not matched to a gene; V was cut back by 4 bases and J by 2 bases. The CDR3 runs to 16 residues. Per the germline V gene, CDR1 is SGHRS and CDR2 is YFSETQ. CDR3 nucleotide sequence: TGCGCCAGCAGCCAAGGGGTAGCGGGAACCACAGATACGCAGTATTTT. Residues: CASSQGVAGTTDTQYF.

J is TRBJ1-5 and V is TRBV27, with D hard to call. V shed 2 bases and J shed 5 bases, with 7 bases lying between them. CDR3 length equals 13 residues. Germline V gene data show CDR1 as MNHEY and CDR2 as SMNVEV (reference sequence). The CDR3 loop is CASSLREYQPQHF. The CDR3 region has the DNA TGTGCCAGCAGTTTACGCGAATATCAGCCCCAGCATTTT.